Shown below are 25 T cell receptor beta chains from a single sample sequenced in a study of blood T cell repertoires in COVID-19. Sequenced by immunoSEQ multiplex PCR; TCRdb stores in-frame clones only, minus some. The data show around 290,000 clones, with around 89% seen just once and around 2% held by the top ten. The sample taken for sequencing was PBMCs or T cells enriched from blood (not recorded which). The receptor source for this set is an older woman in a cohort exposed to, infected with or recovered from COVID-19 (not recorded which).

This chain links TRBV9 with TRBJ2-1, with 10 bases identical to TRBD2. The CDR3 spans 14 residues. V dropped 1 base and J dropped 9; count of bases not matched to a gene: 4. The germline V gene encodes CDR1 SGDLS and CDR2 YYNGEE. CDR3 bases: TGTGCCAGCAGCGTACTAGCGGGAGTGCGTGAGCAGTTCTTC. Translating gives CASSVLAGVREQFF.

The rearrangement uses TRBV28 and TRBJ2-3; TRBD2 aligns across 8 bases. The germline V gene encodes CDR1 MDHEN and CDR2 SYDVKM. V was pared by 2 bases and J by 3 bases, with 4 bases of the junction left unmatched. The length of the CDR3 is 15 residues. As DNA, the CDR3 is TGTGCCAGCAGTTTAGCGGGAGGCCCTACAGATACGCAGTATTTT. Translating gives CASSLAGGPTDTQYF.

The chain recombines TRBV6-5 with TRBJ1-5, with D possibly matching TRBD1 (6 bases). This CDR3 spans 14 amino acids. Deletions cut 4 bases from V and 5 bases from J, with 12 bases between. Germline V gene sequence: CDR1 MNHEY, CDR2 SVGAGI. The CDR3 DNA follows: TGTGCCAGCAGTTTCTCACAGGGACATCAGCCCCAGCATTTT. Amino acid sequence: CASSFSQGHQPQHF.

The V gene is TRBV27, the J gene TRBJ1-5, with a tentative D call TRBD1 (5 bases). V lost 2 bases, J lost 5 bases, and 19 bases lay in between. CDR3 length: 17 residues. Germline V lookup: CDR1 MNHEY, CDR2 SMNVEV (reference sequence). CDR3 sequence (DNA): TGTGCCAGCAGTTTAGGATCAGGGTGTGATCCCCATCAGCCCCAGCATTTT. Translated: CASSLGSGCDPHQPQHF.

This clone has only one observation. The rearrangement uses TRBV19 and TRBJ2-7, with D perhaps being TRBD1 or TRBD2 (11 bases each). The CDR3 totals 21 residues. The germline V gene encodes CDR1 LNHDA and CDR2 SQIVND (reference sequence). V was shortened by 6 bases and J by 2 bases, with 35 bases between the two germline ends. CDR3 coding DNA: TGTGCCAGTAGAGCCCGGACAGGGGGCTCCTCTAGCGGGAGGTCGACCTACGAGCAGTACTTC. Translated: CASRARTGGSSSGRSTYEQYF.

This chain links TRBV11-3 with TRBJ2-5; a possible D gene is TRBD2 (6 bases). This CDR3 has 15 residues. Trimming removed 3 bases from V and 2 bases from J, with 13 bases in between. The V gene's germline CDR1 is SGHNT and CDR2 YENEEA. CDR3 DNA: TGTGCCAGCAGCTTGGGAGGCAGCCGGCAAGAGACCCAGTACTTC. Translated: CASSLGGSRQETQYF.

The chain employs TRBV28 and TRBJ1-2; 12 nucleotides align to TRBD1. The CDR3 sequence is 14 residues long. The germline V gene encodes CDR1 MDHEN and CDR2 SYDVKM. V lost 6 bases, J lost 8 bases, and 7 bases stayed unmatched. CDR3 residues: CASRAGQGAGGYTF. CDR3 sequence (DNA): TGTGCCAGCAGGGCGGGACAGGGGGCCGGGGGCTACACCTTC.

The sample holds one count of this clone. The chain is built from TRBV19 and TRBJ2-1; TRBD2 matches at 13 bases. CDR1 and CDR2 from the germline V gene are LNHDA and SQIVND (reference sequence). J gave up 8 bases and V 5 bases, and 9 bases lay outside the gene matches. CDR3 length: 16 amino acids. CDR3 nucleotide sequence: TGTGCCAGTAGTTCTCCCGGGACTAGCGGGAATTATGAGCAGTTCTTC. It encodes CASSSPGTSGNYEQFF.

This chain links TRBV6-2 or TRBV6-3 with TRBJ1-2; D is ambiguous. In germline, CDR1 is MNHEY, CDR2 SVGEGT. Trimming took off 2 bases at V and 1 base at J, with 11 bases between the two ends. This CDR3 comprises 15 residues. The CDR3 DNA reads as TGTGCCAGCAGTTACGAAGGAAGGAGTAACTATGGCTACACCTTC. Translation: CASSYEGRSNYGYTF.

J is TRBJ1-2 and V is TRBV27, with 7 bases aligning to TRBD1. With 4 bases clipped from V and 3 bases from J, the junction kept 5 bases outside the gene matches. CDR1 and CDR2 from the germline V gene are MNHEY and SMNVEV (reference sequence). This CDR3 spans 14 amino acids. The CDR3 spells CASSSTQGYYGYTF. In nucleotides, the CDR3 is TGTGCCAGCAGTTCCACACAGGGGTACTATGGCTACACCTTC.

The rearrangement joins TRBV24-1 to TRBJ2-3; tentatively, D is TRBD2 (5 bases). CDR3 length equals 14 residues. Looked up from germline, CDR1 is KGHDR and CDR2 is SFDVKD. Trimming pared 9 bases from V and 3 bases from J, leaving 15 bases between. CDR3 in DNA: TGTGCCACCCGTGCTGGAGGTGTGACAGATACGCAGTATTTT. Its protein product is CATRAGGVTDTQYF.

The rearrangement joins TRBV9 to TRBJ2-1, with 9 nucleotides matching TRBD1. The CDR3 is made up of 15 amino acids. Germline values: CDR1 SGDLS, CDR2 YYNGEE. J lost 4 bases, V lost 4 bases, and 6 bases had no gene match. CDR3 DNA: TGTGCCAGCAGCATTCGGGACAGGGCTTACAATGAGCAGTTCTTC. Amino acid sequence: CASSIRDRAYNEQFF.

This chain uses TRBV30 with TRBJ1-3; D gene ambiguous. The CDR3 has 14 residues. Trimming cost V 4 bases and J 2 bases, with 12 bases left between them. Per germline, CDR1 GTSNPN and CDR2 SVGIG (reference sequence). The CDR3 loop reads CAWNIAPAGNTIYF. DNA of the CDR3: TGTGCCTGGAACATTGCCCCTGCTGGAAACACCATATATTTT. The full variable domain, with the rest looked up from reference TRBV30 and TRBJ1-3, is SQTIHQWPATLVQPVGSPLSLECTVEGTSNPNLYWYRQAAGRGLQLLFYSVGIGQISSEVPQNLSASRPQDRQFILSSKKLLLSDSGFYLCAWNIAPAGNTIYFGEGSWLTVV.

The CDR3, as DNA: TGCAGCGTTTCCGGGGGGCTCTTGGGAGATGAGCAGTTCTTC. As protein: CSVSGGLLGDEQFF. The chain combines TRBV29-1 with TRBJ2-1, with D maybe TRBD2 (7 bases). The CDR3 covers 14 residues. The germline V and J ends were trimmed by 5 bases and 8 bases, with 19 bases remaining between them. Germline assignment: CDR1 SQVTM and CDR2 ANQGSEA.

This clone has only one observation. The chain links TRBV4-1 to TRBJ1-5; weak D call: TRBD1 (6 bases). V lost 4 bases and J 7 bases, leaving 17 bases between the germline ends. Germline values: CDR1 MGHRA, CDR2 YSYEKL. The CDR3 contains 15 residues. This CDR3 reads CASSLSRTGNQPQHF. DNA for the CDR3: TGCGCCAGCAGCCTCAGTCGAACAGGGAACCAGCCCCAGCATTTT.

The CDR3 DNA follows: TGTGCCAGCAGTTACTTAGAAGGCACAGATACGCAGTATTTT. This codes for CASSYLEGTDTQYF. J is TRBJ2-3 and V is TRBV6-5; the D is unclear. The germline CDR1 and CDR2 sequences are MNHEY and SVGAGI. The CDR3 spans 14 residues. V was cut by 1 base and J by 1 base, with 6 bases left in between.

V usage is TRBV5-1 and J usage is TRBJ1-6, with D hard to call. CDR1 is SGHRS, CDR2 YFSETQ, per germline. CDR3 size: 15 residues. V was cut by 5 bases and J by 8 bases, with 17 bases left in between. CDR3 amino acids: CASRPDLIGDSPLHF. The CDR3 nucleotides read TGCGCCAGCAGACCGGACCTTATCGGGGATTCACCCCTCCACTTT. The full variable domain, in which reference TRBV5-1 and TRBJ1-6 provide the parts outside the CDR3, is KAGVTQTPRYLIKTRGQQVTLSCSPISGHRSVSWYQQTPGQGLQFLFEYFSETQRNKGNFPGRFSGRQFSNSRSEMNVSTLELGDSALYLCASRPDLIGDSPLHFGNGTRLTVT.

This chain links TRBV28 with TRBJ1-2; D perhaps matches TRBD1 (5 bases). V was trimmed by 5 bases and J by 2 bases, leaving 15 bases between them. Germline V gene lookup returns CDR1 MDHEN and CDR2 SYDVKM. The CDR3 has 15 amino acids. CDR3 sequence reads: CASSTTGSPNYGYTF. Here the CDR3 DNA reads TGTGCCAGCAGTACTACAGGTTCCCCAAACTATGGCTACACCTTC.

The chain joins TRBV5-4 to TRBJ1-2; TRBD1 aligns across 10 bases. The CDR3 has 15 residues. Germline-derived CDR1 and CDR2 are SGHNT and YYREEE (reference sequence). V lost 4 bases to trimming and J lost 8 bases; unmatched junction nucleotides: 11. CDR3 nucleotide sequence: TGTGCCAGCAGCACGAACCGGGACAGGGGAACAGGCTACACCTTC. It translates to CASSTNRDRGTGYTF.

The J gene is TRBJ2-1, the V gene TRBV19; D may be TRBD1 (6 bases). CDR3 length: 12 residues. Germline-derived CDR1 and CDR2 are LNHDA and SQIVND (reference sequence). V lost 5 bases to trimming and J lost 7 bases, with 9 bases between them. CDR3 loop: CASSLQGNEQFF. CDR3 nucleotide sequence: TGTGCCAGTAGTTTACAGGGAAATGAGCAGTTCTTC.

This clone was counted once. The CDR3 DNA sequence: TGCGCCAGCAGCCCTTCCCAGGGCGCGGACAATCAGCCCCAGCATTTT. It is translated as CASSPSQGADNQPQHF. This chain joins TRBV4-1 and TRBJ1-5; tentatively, D is TRBD1 (5 bases). CDR3 length: 16 amino acids. V dropped 4 bases and J dropped 3 bases, with 16 bases sitting between them. The germline V gene has CDR1 MGHRA and CDR2 YSYEKL.

This chain joins TRBV3-1 (or the pseudogene TRBV3-2) and TRBJ2-5; 16 positions agree with TRBD2. The CDR3 is made up of 19 amino acids. Germline V lookup: CDR1 LGHDT, CDR2 YNNKEL (reference sequence). J lost 5 bases, V lost 2 bases, and 11 bases had no gene match. For the CDR3, the DNA is TGTGCCAGCAGCCAACCCTCGGGACTAGCGGGAGGGCCACGGGAGACCCAGTACTTC. This gives the protein CASSQPSGLAGGPRETQYF.

This chain connects TRBV25-1 to TRBJ2-3; TRBD2 agrees at 7 bases. Trimming cost V 2 bases and J 4 bases; bases outside gene matches: 6. This CDR3 is 15 amino acids long. CDR1 and CDR2 from the germline V gene are MGHDK and SYGVNS. The CDR3 here is CASSEDAGAADTQYF. The CDR3, as DNA: TGTGCCAGCAGTGAAGATGCGGGAGCGGCAGATACGCAGTATTTT.

This clone was observed once. The chain joins TRBV3-1 (or the pseudogene TRBV3-2) to TRBJ1-5, with no clear D. Trimming pared 0 bases from V and 9 bases from J, leaving 12 bases between. This CDR3 contains 14 residues. Germline loops: CDR1 LGHDT, CDR2 YNNKEL (reference sequence). The CDR3 is CASSQERGFGPQHF. Here the CDR3 DNA reads TGTGCCAGCAGCCAAGAGAGAGGTTTCGGGCCCCAGCATTTT.

The chain carries TRBV6-2 or TRBV6-3 and TRBJ2-3, with TRBD1 matching over 8 bases. The CDR3 is 14 amino acids. The germline CDR1 and CDR2 sequences are MNHEY and SVGEGT. Losses at the gene ends were 6 bases for V and 1 base for J; bases not matched to a gene: 3. CDR3 DNA: TGTGCCAGCAGCCCGGGACAGGGCACAGATACGCAGTATTTT. It yields the protein CASSPGQGTDTQYF.